The 28 T cell receptor beta chains reported below all come from one sample, sequenced in a study of cytomegalovirus exposure and HLA in healthy donors. PCR primers comprised 60 Vbeta and 13 Jbeta primers. Sequencing was performed with immunoSEQ multiplex PCR; in TCRdb, only in-frame clones are kept and a portion is missing. The sample consists of 100,000 or so clones, 55% to 65% of them appearing once. The material sequenced was PBMCs. These TCRs come from a man younger than 45 in good health and CMV-seropositive.

The CDR3 nucleotides are TGTGCCAGCAGCTTACTTGACGGGGGGGCCTTTGAGCAGTTCTTC. This translates into CASSLLDGGAFEQFF. The V and J genes are TRBV7-9 and TRBJ2-1; 8 positions agree with TRBD2. There are 15 residues in the CDR3. CDR1 and CDR2 from the germline V gene are SEHNR and FQNEAQ (reference sequence). V was clipped by 2 bases and J by 9 bases; unmatched bases: 9.

The chain carries TRBV6-6 and TRBJ1-2; a weak D match, TRBD1 (6 bases). Trimming stripped 0 bases from V and 6 bases from J, with 11 bases between. The CDR3 has 14 amino acids. Germline CDR1 is MNHNY and CDR2 is SVGAGI (reference sequence). CDR3 residues: CASSYSGTIDGYTF. For the CDR3, the DNA is TGTGCCAGCAGTTACTCGGGGACAATTGATGGCTACACCTTC.

The J gene is TRBJ2-7, the V gene TRBV7-5; TRBD2 reflects the table's D call only, with no check against the DNA. TRBV7-5 is an annotated pseudogene. The CDR3 length is 12 residues. For the CDR3, the DNA is TGTGCCAGCAGCCGAAGCCCCCTCGAGCAGTACTTC. Protein product: CASSRSPLEQYF.

The gene calls are TRBV7-9 and TRBJ2-2; 14 bases agree with TRBD2. V trimming: 3 bases; J trimming: 4 bases; junction bases outside the gene matches: 7. Per the germline V gene, CDR1 is SEHNR and CDR2 is FQNEAQ (reference sequence). The CDR3 extends over 18 amino acids. For the CDR3, the DNA is TGTGCCAGCAGCTTGACTAGCGGGGGGGCCCTTATCACCGGGGAGCTGTTTTTT. Encoded protein: CASSLTSGGALITGELFF. Filled out from reference TRBV7-9 and TRBJ2-2, the complete variable domain reads DTGVSQNPRHKITKRGQNVTFRCDPISEHNRLYWYRQTLGQGPEFLTYFQNEAQLEKSRLLSDRFSAERPKGSFSTLEIQRTEQGDSAMYLCASSLTSGGALITGELFFGEGSRLTVL.

This clone was detected a few times. V usage is TRBV4-1 and J usage is TRBJ1-1; D unclear. Per the germline V gene, CDR1 is MGHRA and CDR2 is YSYEKL. The CDR3 sequence is 12 residues long. Deletions cut 3 bases from V and 4 bases from J, with 6 bases between. The CDR3 nucleotides read TGCGCCAGCAGCCACCCCCTCACTGAAGCTTTCTTT. Residues: CASSHPLTEAFF.

The chain uses TRBV28 and TRBJ1-2, with 10 nucleotides matching TRBD1. The length of the CDR3 is 15 residues. With V trimmed by 5 bases and J by 6 bases, 9 bases remained unmatched. Germline V lookup: CDR1 MDHEN, CDR2 SYDVKM. The CDR3 reads CASSLGGQGRDGYTF. CDR3 nucleotides: TGTGCCAGCAGTCTTGGGGGACAGGGGAGGGATGGCTACACCTTC.

This chain links TRBV7-2 with TRBJ1-5, with D tentatively TRBD1 (6 bases). The germline V gene encodes CDR1 SGHTA and CDR2 FQGNSA. Trimming took off 1 base at V and 7 bases at J, with 8 bases between the two ends. This CDR3 comprises 13 residues. The CDR3 spells CASSLGQGQPQHF. The CDR3 nucleotides are TGTGCCAGCAGCTTAGGTCAGGGGCAGCCCCAGCATTTT.

This clone was found once. The gene calls are TRBV9 and TRBJ1-4; 11 bases line up with TRBD1. The germline V gene encodes CDR1 SGDLS and CDR2 YYNGEE. Trimming cost V 4 bases and J 6 bases; bases outside gene matches: 5. The CDR3 length is 15 residues. The CDR3 DNA reads as TGTGCCAGCAGCATAGGACAGGGGGCTTATGAAAAACTGTTTTTT. It yields the protein CASSIGQGAYEKLFF.

The chain combines TRBV7-2 with TRBJ2-3, with 8 positions matching TRBD2. The ends lost 2 bases at V and 2 bases at J; junction bases unmatched: 6. This CDR3 is 16 amino acids long. Per germline, CDR1 SGHTA and CDR2 FQGNSA. This CDR3 is CASSLMAGGTTDTQYF. The DNA for the CDR3 is TGTGCCAGCAGCTTAATGGCGGGGGGCACCACAGATACGCAGTATTTT.

This clone was counted a single time. The CDR3 reads CASSVDEDREPTVEAFF. In nucleotides, the CDR3 is TGTGCCAGCAGCGTAGACGAGGACAGGGAACCGACCGTTGAAGCTTTCTTT. The V gene is TRBV9, the J gene TRBJ1-1, with 8 bases lining up with TRBD1. Germline values: CDR1 SGDLS, CDR2 YYNGEE. V lost 0 bases and J lost 7; bases outside the gene matches: 14. This CDR3 contains 17 residues.

The V gene is TRBV4-1, the J gene TRBJ1-5, with a tentative D call TRBD1 (6 bases). V lost 4 bases and J 7 bases, leaving 14 bases between the germline ends. This CDR3 has 14 residues. In germline, CDR1 is MGHRA, CDR2 YSYEKL. Here the CDR3 DNA reads TGCGCCAGCAGCCGGAACAGGGTACAGCAGCCCCAGCATTTT. Protein sequence: CASSRNRVQQPQHF.

The chain carries TRBV19 and TRBJ2-6, with D perhaps TRBD1 (5 bases). Germline V CDR1 and CDR2: LNHDA, SQIVND (reference sequence). V shed 4 bases and J shed 2 bases, with 21 bases lying between them. The CDR3 contains 19 residues. CDR3 DNA sequence: TGTGCCAGTAGTAAAGCTCTTGGCAGGGAAGAGCCTGGGGCCAACGTCCTGACTTTC. The encoded protein is CASSKALGREEPGANVLTF.

J is TRBJ2-1 and V is TRBV5-1, with TRBD2 identical over 16 bases. J gave up 10 bases and V 3 bases, and 4 bases lay outside the gene matches. The germline V gene has CDR1 SGHRS and CDR2 YFSETQ. The CDR3 extends over 15 amino acids. The CDR3 here is CASSSGTSGGVEQFF. In nucleotides, the CDR3 is TGCGCCAGCAGCTCCGGGACTAGCGGGGGGGTCGAGCAGTTCTTC.

CDR3 sequence (DNA): TGTGCCAGCTCACCGTTGGGTGGGACAGCGAACACTGAAGCTTTCTTT. This encodes CASSPLGGTANTEAFF. The chain has TRBV18 and TRBJ1-1, with 7 bases identical to TRBD1. Germline V gene data show CDR1 as KGHSH and CDR2 as LQKENI. The CDR3 has 16 amino acids. Unmatched junction bases numbered 8, after V lost 3 bases and J lost 1 base.

This clone was detected only once. This chain links TRBV5-1 with TRBJ2-3; 11 bases map to TRBD1. Germline V gene data show CDR1 as SGHRS and CDR2 as YFSETQ. The V segment lost 4 bases and the J segment 3 bases; nucleotides outside the gene matches: 7. The CDR3 length is 16 residues. CDR3 in DNA: TGCGCCAGCAGCCCTCTTGGACAGGGGGCTACAGATACGCAGTATTTT. Translated: CASSPLGQGATDTQYF.

The chain employs TRBV5-1 and TRBJ2-7; no reliable D call. The CDR3 contains 14 residues. Germline V gives CDR1 SGHRS, CDR2 YFSETQ. V lost 0 bases and J lost 2, with 9 bases in between. The CDR3 loop reads CASSLGGSTYEQYF. CDR3 nucleotide sequence: TGCGCCAGCAGCTTGGGCGGAAGTACCTACGAGCAGTACTTC.

V and J are TRBV27 and TRBJ2-7, with 7 positions matching TRBD1. Germline-derived CDR1 and CDR2 are MNHEY and SMNVEV (reference sequence). V trimming: 3 bases; J trimming: 3 bases; junction bases outside the gene matches: 2. CDR3 length: 13 amino acids. The CDR3 loop is CASSLAGGYEQYF. In DNA, the CDR3 is TGTGCCAGCAGTTTGGCAGGGGGCTACGAGCAGTACTTC.

This chain connects TRBV4-2 to TRBJ2-2; 7 bases are a match to TRBD1. V lost 1 base and J lost 8; bases outside the gene matches: 7. Looked up from germline, CDR1 is LGHNA and CDR2 is YNFKEQ. The CDR3 length is 15 residues. The CDR3 here is CASSQGDSNWGELFF. The CDR3 DNA follows: TGTGCCAGCAGCCAAGGGGACAGTAATTGGGGGGAGCTGTTTTTT.

The chain employs TRBV6-5 and TRBJ2-1, with D possibly TRBD1 on 6 matching bases. V was trimmed by 10 bases and J by 2 bases, leaving 12 bases between them. Germline-derived CDR1 and CDR2 are MNHEY and SVGAGI. The CDR3 is 13 residues long. The CDR3 coding sequence is TGTGCCACTTTTGGGACACCCTACAATGAGCAGTTCTTC. It encodes CATFGTPYNEQFF.

The chain joins TRBV13 to TRBJ2-5; 7 bases map to TRBD1. The J call may be wrong; the DNA end is better matched by TRBJ2-7. This CDR3 contains 12 residues. Germline loops: CDR1 PRHDT, CDR2 FYEKMQ (reference sequence). CDR3 sequence (DNA): TGTGCCAGCTCCGGGACAGCCTACGAGCAGTACTTC. Translated, it gives CASSGTAYEQYF.

The chain employs TRBV19 and TRBJ1-6; D remains unclear. This CDR3 has 12 residues. The germline gives CDR1 LNHDA, CDR2 SQIVND (reference sequence). Trimming removed 6 bases at V and 10 bases at J, with 10 bases between. The CDR3 protein is CASSPGQSPLHF. In nucleotides, the CDR3 is TGTGCCAGTAGCCCTGGGCAATCACCCCTCCACTTT.

In its sample, this clone was seen a few times. The chain couples TRBV19 to TRBJ1-5; 8 bases agree with TRBD1. Per germline, CDR1 LNHDA and CDR2 SQIVND (reference sequence). The V and J ends lost 5 bases and 6 bases, in that order; junction bases with no gene match: 3. CDR3 length: 13 amino acids. CDR3 in amino acids: CASSQGAAQPQHF. CDR3 bases: TGTGCCAGTAGTCAGGGGGCGGCTCAGCCCCAGCATTTT.

CDR3 amino acids: CASSLEGQRLSYEQYF. The CDR3, as DNA: TGCGCCAGCAGCTTGGAGGGACAGAGACTCTCCTACGAGCAGTACTTC. The chain uses TRBV5-1 and TRBJ2-7, with 7 bases lining up with TRBD1. This CDR3 contains 16 residues. The J segment lost 0 bases and the V segment lost 0 bases, leaving 6 bases of the junction unmatched. Germline values: CDR1 SGHRS, CDR2 YFSETQ.

The sample holds one count of this clone. V usage is TRBV14 and J usage is TRBJ1-3, with 7 bases identical to TRBD1. The germline V gene encodes CDR1 SGHDN and CDR2 FVKESK. Unmatched junction bases numbered 4, after V lost 2 bases and J lost 0 bases. This CDR3 contains 16 residues. The CDR3 spells CASSQLGTDSGNTIYF. In DNA, the CDR3 is TGTGCCAGCAGCCAACTAGGGACAGACTCTGGAAACACCATATATTTT.

This chain joins TRBV7-9 and TRBJ1-1; D possibly corresponds to TRBD1 (6 bases). V gave up 6 bases and J gave up 7 bases, with 15 bases separating them. Germline-derived CDR1 and CDR2 are SEHNR and FQNEAQ (reference sequence). The CDR3 loop spans 13 amino acids. CDR3 bases: TGTGCCAGCAGTTTCACAGGGATTAATGAAGCTTTCTTT. It translates to CASSFTGINEAFF.

The chain has TRBV2 and TRBJ1-1, with TRBD1 as a possible D gene (6 bases). The CDR3 loop spans 14 amino acids. V gave up 4 bases and J gave up 3 bases, with 12 bases separating them. Germline CDR1 and CDR2: SNHLY and FYNNEI. For the CDR3, the DNA is TGTGCCAGCAGTGGGACAGAATGGGACACTGAAGCTTTCTTT. Protein: CASSGTEWDTEAFF.

In this sample, this clone turned up once. V and J are TRBV5-1 and TRBJ2-5; D remains unclear. The germline gives CDR1 SGHRS, CDR2 YFSETQ. The CDR3 covers 11 residues. V dropped 6 bases and J dropped 1 base, with 4 bases sitting between them. The CDR3 here is CASNSQETQYF. The CDR3 region has the DNA TGCGCCAGCAACTCCCAAGAGACCCAGTACTTC.

V usage is TRBV6-5 and J usage is TRBJ1-2; D is unclear. Trimming took off 0 bases at V and 6 bases at J, with 14 bases between the two ends. The CDR3 totals 15 residues. Germline V gives CDR1 MNHEY, CDR2 SVGAGI. The CDR3 loop is CASSYSMEDPDGYTF. Here the CDR3 DNA reads TGTGCCAGCAGTTACTCGATGGAGGATCCTGATGGCTACACCTTC.